This T cell receptor beta chain was found in a study of blood T cell repertoires in COVID-19. Only a few counts were recorded for this clone. The assay was immunoSEQ multiplex PCR, and TCRdb's table has in-frame clones only and misses some. The data contain over 70,000 clones, 80% of them seen just once; the ten biggest clones take up about a tenth. V was trimmed by 5 bases and J by 3 bases, leaving 14 bases between them. The CDR3 sequence is 15 residues long. CDR1 and CDR2 (germline): KGHDR, SFDVKD. This clonotype was obtained from a woman between 70 and 85 years old with acute or convalescent COVID-19. Sequenced sample: peripheral blood. The J gene is TRBJ2-3, the V gene TRBV24-1; perhaps TRBD1 as D (5 bases). For the CDR3, the DNA is TGTGCCACCAGTGGCCGGACAATTGGGACAGATACGCAGTATTTT. Its protein product is CATSGRTIGTDTQYF.